The clone carrying this TCR beta chain occurred a few times. This sample was included in a study of blood T cells in healthy people across ages. The germline CDR1 and CDR2 sequences are SGHRS and YFSETQ. Trimming left V 4 bases short and J 4 bases short, with 11 bases between. The CDR3 loop spans 14 amino acids. Using a J-beta primer mix together with a sample-barcoded 5' primer, a second PCR was run for roughly 6 to 11 cycles. Tags on each cDNA molecule came from a template-switch adaptor with 12 random nucleotides. From the 5' RACE reads, TCRdb called clonotypes with MiXCR, one entry per CDR3 protein. The top ten clones hold 7.5% to 9% of a sample with under 700,000 distinct CDR3 sequences, 24% of them seen once. This sample was shared with a second study, whose subject was T cells of mothers and their children. That publication notes: Amplification in the second PCR used the M1S primer, which added sample barcodes and 2-4 random nucleotides.

Sequencing was done on a sample of blood. The receptor was isolated from a boy between 10 and 17 years old in good health. V gene TRBV5-1 combines with J gene TRBJ1-4; a weak D match, TRBD1 (5 bases). The CDR3 DNA reads as TGCGCCAGCAGCCCGGGGGGGTTTAATGAAAAACTGTTTTTT. Residues: CASSPGGFNEKLFF.